The rows below give T cell receptor beta chains drawn from one sample of a study of shared clonotypes between healthy human individuals. The table came from immunoSEQ multiplex PCR; TCRdb's copy has only in-frame clones and leaves some out. The profile shows fewer than 2.5 million clones, under 95% of them singletons. The specimen was naive CD4+ T cells from PBMCs. Every receptor here comes from a man between 18 and 29 years old in good health. Some clones in this sample may be carry-over from other donors' samples. CDR3s include the opening cysteine and the closing phenylalanine or tryptophan. Only part of the rows carry a size: once, few, many, or a class if the clone is expanded.

v_gene: TRBV2
j_gene: TRBJ2-2
abundance: .
CDR3aa: CASSRTSGGTGELFF

v_gene: TRBV2
j_gene: TRBJ2-4
abundance: .
CDR3aa: CASSEGQQNIQYF

v_gene: TRBV5-1
j_gene: TRBJ1-5
abundance: .
CDR3aa: CASSLGLGQPQHF

v_gene: TRBV7-3
j_gene: TRBJ2-7
abundance: .
CDR3aa: CASSRVASPGVSEQYF

v_gene: TRBV27
j_gene: TRBJ2-7
abundance: .
CDR3aa: CASSKAGTGSYEQYF

v_gene: TRBV6-6
j_gene: TRBJ2-7
abundance: .
CDR3aa: CASSYGQGAFEQYF

v_gene: TRBV4-3
j_gene: TRBJ1-1
abundance: .
CDR3aa: CASSQTPPAGTMNTEAFF

v_gene: TRBV6-6
j_gene: TRBJ2-3
abundance: .
CDR3aa: CASSPRAGGVTDTQYF

v_gene: TRBV11-2
j_gene: TRBJ1-1
abundance: .
CDR3aa: CASSRQGGWGEAFF

v_gene: TRBV28
j_gene: TRBJ1-1
abundance: .
CDR3aa: CASIKGPGAVTEAFF

v_gene: TRBV27
j_gene: TRBJ2-1
abundance: .
CDR3aa: CASSLGQLPTNEQFF

v_gene: TRBV29-1
j_gene: TRBJ2-7
abundance: .
CDR3aa: CSAGHALAYEQYF

v_gene: TRBV6-1
j_gene: TRBJ2-7
abundance: .
CDR3aa: CASERASTYEQYF

v_gene: TRBV5-4
j_gene: TRBJ2-2
abundance: .
CDR3aa: CASSRDSTNTGELFF

v_gene: TRBV5-6
j_gene: TRBJ1-3
abundance: .
CDR3aa: CASSRLLRPTIYF

v_gene: TRBV7-2
j_gene: TRBJ1-5
abundance: .
CDR3aa: CASTPWANPPQPQHF

v_gene: TRBV11-2
j_gene: TRBJ2-7
abundance: .
CDR3aa: CASSFSRVGVSNYEQYF

v_gene: TRBV19
j_gene: TRBJ2-2
abundance: .
CDR3aa: CASNSRANTGELFF

v_gene: TRBV18
j_gene: TRBJ1-4
abundance: .
CDR3aa: CASSRGLEEKLFF

v_gene: TRBV5-1
j_gene: TRBJ2-3
abundance: .
CDR3aa: CASSGAGATDTQYF

v_gene: TRBV6-6
j_gene: TRBJ1-2
abundance: once
CDR3aa: CASSYSGGDGYTF

v_gene: TRBV2
j_gene: TRBJ1-6
abundance: .
CDR3aa: CASSEMRANSPLHF

v_gene: TRBV2
j_gene: TRBJ1-1
abundance: .
CDR3aa: CASHRGSTEAFF